Each of the 3 T cell receptor beta chains below was sequenced from the same sample in a study of vaccination and CD4 T cells after COVID-19. Treatment indicated: approximately nine-day PBMC culture with coronavirus spike peptide pools or control peptides (ViraFEST assay). With the Oncomine TCR Beta short-read assay, DNA from cultured CD4+ T cells was sequenced. Each CDR3 protein gets one entry after TCRdb re-called the PCR reads with MiXCR. The table has some 15,000 distinct CDR3 sequences, more than 25% seen once. Antigens of these TCRs are unknown. Sequenced: cultured CD4+ T cells from blood. The source is a human donor with COVID-19.

The chain joins TRBV28 to TRBJ2-7; D may be TRBD1 (6 bases). Germline-derived CDR1 and CDR2 are MDHEN and SYDVKM. The CDR3 covers 14 residues. V was shortened by 8 bases and J by 3 bases, with 17 bases between the two germline ends. The CDR3 here is CASSTGSNVYEQYF. The CDR3 region has the DNA TGTGCCAGCTCGACAGGCTCTAATGTCTACGAGCAGTACTTC.

The chain is built from TRBV12-3 or TRBV12-4 and TRBJ1-5; D gene uncertain. The germline V and J ends were trimmed by 6 bases and 4 bases, with 4 bases remaining between them. The CDR3 is 11 amino acids. The CDR3 reads CASRTNQPQHF. CDR3 nucleotides: TGTGCCAGCAGGACAAATCAGCCCCAGCATTTT.

This clonotype showed up just a few times. V usage is TRBV21-1 and J usage is TRBJ2-2; the table's D call TRBD2 went unverified against the DNA. TRBV21-1 is shown as a pseudogene. This CDR3 comprises 18 residues. This CDR3 is CASSKDGFRGGDTGELFF. The DNA of the CDR3 is TGTGCCAGCAGCAAAGATGGGTTCCGAGGAGGTGACACCGGGGAGCTGTTTTTT.